The 19 T cell receptor beta chains presented below share a single source sample, sequenced in a study of vaccination effects on CD4 cells after COVID-19. Their cognate antigens are unknown. Antigen-specific CD4+ T cells were expanded (with viral peptide pools) by the ViraFEST assay ahead of sequencing. Subsequent to a culture period of more than 8 days, CD4+ T cells were isolated. The data were produced by immunoSEQ multiplex PCR, yet TCRdb's version contains in-frame clones alone and is incomplete. The repertoire holds around 31,000 clones, with about 63% as singletons. The specimen comprised CD4+ T cells from PBMCs cultured with HCoV-229E spike peptides, sampled before COVID-19 vaccination. The receptors originated from a human donor who received a COVID-19 vaccine.

V is TRBV7-9 and J is TRBJ1-6; 7 nucleotides line up with TRBD1. From germline, CDR1 is SEHNR and CDR2 FQNEAQ (reference sequence). V lost 6 bases and J lost 5; bases outside the gene matches: 7. The CDR3 runs to 15 residues. The CDR3 sequence: CASRSTGDDNSPLHF. CDR3 bases: TGTGCCAGCAGGTCTACAGGGGACGATAATTCACCCCTCCACTTT.

V is TRBV7-2 and J is TRBJ1-5; D remains unclear. The CDR3 spans 12 residues. Germline V CDR1 and CDR2: SGHTA, FQGNSA. The ends were cut back, 5 bases at V and 6 bases at J, with 8 bases in the middle. The CDR3 nucleotides read TGTGCCAGCAGCACCTTTGGTCAGCCCCAGCATTTT. It is translated as CASSTFGQPQHF.

This chain uses TRBV6-2 or TRBV6-3 with TRBJ2-1, with D maybe TRBD2 (6 bases). Germline assignment: CDR1 MNHEY and CDR2 SVGEGT. This CDR3 has 14 amino acids. V was cut by 5 bases and J by 5 bases, with 13 bases left in between. The CDR3 bases are TGTGCCAGCAGTCGACTAGTCCGTCACAATGAGCAGTTCTTC. Protein sequence: CASSRLVRHNEQFF.

V and J are TRBV5-1 and TRBJ2-3, with 8 positions matching TRBD2. V was pared by 4 bases and J by 5 bases, with 12 bases of the junction left unmatched. This CDR3 is built from 16 residues. Germline lookup yields CDR1 SGHRS and CDR2 YFSETQ. CDR3 residues: CASSLNIAGLGDTQYF. The CDR3 DNA is TGCGCCAGCAGCCTCAACATAGCGGGATTGGGAGATACGCAGTATTTT.

This clone has only one observation. The chain uses TRBV18 and TRBJ1-1, with D hard to call. Trimming removed 3 bases from V and 2 bases from J, with 10 bases in between. Germline CDR1 and CDR2: KGHSH and LQKENI. The CDR3 runs 14 residues. CDR3 amino acids: CASSPGFENTEAFF. The CDR3, as DNA: TGTGCCAGCTCACCTGGCTTCGAAAACACTGAAGCTTTCTTT.

The chain carries TRBV9 and TRBJ1-5, with 7 bases aligning to TRBD1. The CDR3 runs to 15 residues. V lost 1 base, J lost 1 base, and 2 bases stayed unmatched. Germline CDR1 is SGDLS and CDR2 is YYNGEE. This CDR3 reads CASSVQGESNQPQHF. CDR3 in DNA: TGTGCCAGCAGCGTACAGGGGGAAAGCAATCAGCCCCAGCATTTT.

The chain has TRBV4-3 and TRBJ2-2; 7 bases fit TRBD1. Germline trimming cut 5 bases from V and 6 bases from J; bases unmatched to any gene: 6. The germline V gene has CDR1 LGHNA and CDR2 YSLEER. This CDR3 region has 14 residues. DNA for the CDR3: TGCGCCAGCAGCAACAGGGGAGCCCCCGGGGAGCTGTTTTTT. Translated, it gives CASSNRGAPGELFF.

The J gene is TRBJ1-5, the V gene TRBV6-5; 10 nucleotides agree with TRBD1. V was pared by 6 bases and J by 1 base, with 3 bases of the junction left unmatched. From germline, CDR1 is MNHEY and CDR2 SVGAGI. This CDR3 is built from 15 residues. In nucleotides, the CDR3 is TGTGCCAGCAGGCAGACAGGGGGCAGCAATCAGCCCCAGCATTTT. Translation gives CASRQTGGSNQPQHF.

The rearrangement uses TRBV5-1 and TRBJ2-3; D gene unclear. This CDR3 contains 11 residues. Trimming shortened V by 4 bases and J by 2 bases, and 2 bases separated the two germline ends. The germline V gene encodes CDR1 SGHRS and CDR2 YFSETQ. The CDR3 DNA sequence: TGCGCCAGCAGCCTCACAGATACGCAGTATTTT. Translation gives CASSLTDTQYF.

This clone occurred a few times. The chain links TRBV18 to TRBJ2-7; TRBD1 matches 7 bases. V dropped 6 bases and J dropped 4; count of bases not matched to a gene: 3. There are 12 residues in the CDR3. Germline values: CDR1 KGHSH, CDR2 LQKENI. The CDR3 is CASSQQGYEQYF. CDR3 nucleotides: TGTGCCAGCTCTCAACAGGGGTACGAGCAGTACTTC.

V is TRBV19 and J is TRBJ2-7; D is unclear. Trimming took off 0 bases at V and 2 bases at J, with 17 bases between the two ends. The CDR3 has 17 residues. The germline V gene has CDR1 LNHDA and CDR2 SQIVND (reference sequence). The CDR3 here is CASSIDFWADGAYEQYF. DNA for the CDR3: TGTGCCAGTAGTATAGATTTTTGGGCGGACGGCGCCTACGAGCAGTACTTC.

This chain connects TRBV11-2 to TRBJ2-7; 7 bases are shared with TRBD1. Trimming took 4 bases from V and 3 from J; bases not matched to a gene: 6. Germline V CDR1 and CDR2: SGHAT, FQNNGV. The length of the CDR3 is 14 residues. The CDR3 is CASSSLRDSYEQYF. Here the CDR3 DNA reads TGTGCCAGCAGCTCCCTCCGGGACAGCTACGAGCAGTACTTC.

This clone is medium-sized (0.01 to 0.1%) by share. The chain joins TRBV3-1 (or the pseudogene TRBV3-2) to TRBJ2-1, with 14 positions matching TRBD2. V shed 5 bases, J shed 4 bases, and the junction held 7 bases outside the gene matches. This CDR3 is 17 amino acids long. Germline CDR1 LGHDT, CDR2 YNNKEL (reference sequence). The CDR3 sequence is CASSSGLAGGPYNEQFF. The DNA for the CDR3 is TGTGCCAGCAGCTCCGGACTAGCGGGAGGACCATACAATGAGCAGTTCTTC.

V gene TRBV5-3 combines with J gene TRBJ1-4; D is ambiguous. TRBV5-3 is an open reading frame, and its role is uncertain. The CDR3 length is 13 residues. V gave up 0 bases and J gave up 5 bases, with 5 bases separating them. The CDR3 spells CARSLVPNEKLFF. Here the CDR3 DNA reads TGTGCCAGAAGCTTGGTCCCCAATGAAAAACTGTTTTTT.

The DNA of the CDR3 is TGTGCCAGCAGTGGGACTAGCGGGAGGGCCCCGGATACGCAGTATTTT. Translated: CASSGTSGRAPDTQYF. The chain is built from TRBV6-1 and TRBJ2-3, with 15 bases matching TRBD2. Germline CDR1 and CDR2: MNHNS and SASEGT. The CDR3 is 16 residues long. V lost 4 bases to trimming and J lost 6 bases; unmatched junction nucleotides: 5.

DNA of the CDR3: TGTGCCAGCAGCGCGACGGGACAGGGGACCTACAATGAGCAGTTCTTC. Translating it yields CASSATGQGTYNEQFF. The chain recombines TRBV7-2 with TRBJ2-1; 10 nucleotides line up with TRBD1. Germline V lookup: CDR1 SGHTA, CDR2 FQGNSA. V dropped 5 bases and J dropped 2; count of bases not matched to a gene: 6. The CDR3 has 16 amino acids.

This clone appeared a few times. The rearrangement links TRBV28 to TRBJ1-4, with TRBD1 as a possible D gene (6 bases). The CDR3 is 14 amino acids. In germline, CDR1 is MDHEN, CDR2 SYDVKM. V dropped 7 bases and J dropped 2 bases, with 11 bases sitting between them. The CDR3 DNA reads TGTGCCAGCAACCGTGGGGGCACTAATGAAAAACTGTTTTTT. This gives the protein CASNRGGTNEKLFF.

This clone was counted between two and nine times. This sequence joins TRBV6-2 or TRBV6-3 and TRBJ2-1; D remains ambiguous. The CDR3 spans 12 residues. Germline V gives CDR1 MNHEY, CDR2 SVGEGT. Trimming stripped 5 bases from V and 4 bases from J, with 6 bases between. The CDR3 nucleotides read TGTGCCAGCAGTCTTAGATACAATGAGCAGTTCTTC. Protein product: CASSLRYNEQFF.

The sample holds one count of this clone. The chain links TRBV6-4 to TRBJ2-2, with 12 bases identical to TRBD2. CDR1 is MRHNA, CDR2 SNTAGT, per germline. The V gene end was trimmed by 6 bases and the J gene end by 6 bases; junction bases not matched to a gene: 8. The CDR3 length is 16 residues. The CDR3 is CASRPLAGGPSGELFF. CDR3 nucleotide sequence: TGTGCCAGCAGGCCTCTAGCGGGAGGGCCATCCGGGGAGCTGTTTTTT.